One and the same sample provided the 20 T cell receptor beta chains below, sequenced in a study of human T cells and chemical hapten exposure (dated by TCRdb to about 2021). In light of the paper, this sample's time point label describes: pre-sensitization, week 0. Explained via the paper, the treatment or condition label denotes: therapeutic diphenylcyclopropenone sensitization with weekly scalp DPC. Library creation used RACE. The data were produced on a NextSeq 500. The public reads were quality trimmed at Q25 with fastp and then assembled into clones with MiXCR by TCRdb, keeping productive beta chains. Under each unique CDR3 protein, matching rows form one entry showing the most common genes and DNA. This sample holds tens of thousands of distinct CDR3 sequences; about a tenth were observed only once. The top ten clones comprise about 14% of the sample. Material: whole blood, obtained in connection with sensitization to the hapten diphenylcyclopropenone (DPC). The receptors were sampled from a woman aged 40 to 49 with alopecia areata. Some clones in this sample may be carry-over from other donors' samples.

This clonotype has ten or more counts. V usage is TRBV3-1 and J usage is TRBJ1-2; D is unclear. The germline gives CDR1 LGHDT, CDR2 YNNKEL (reference sequence). This CDR3 comprises 11 residues. Deletions cut 0 bases from V and 10 bases from J, with 6 bases between. In DNA form, the CDR3 reads TGTGCCAGCAGCCAAGATCGGGCCTACACCTTC. Amino acids: CASSQDRAYTF. Full variable domain (missing parts from reference TRBV3-1 and TRBJ1-2): DTAVSQTPKYLVTQMGNDKSIKCEQNLGHDTMYWYKQDSKKFLKIMFSYNNKELIINETVPNRFSPKSPDKAHLNLHINSLELGDSAVYFCASSQDRAYTFGSGTRLTVV.

As DNA, the CDR3 is TGTGCCAGTAGTATCTGGCTCGACAATGAGCAGTTCTTC. The encoded protein is CASSIWLDNEQFF. This sequence joins TRBV19 and TRBJ2-1, with D unclear. The length of the CDR3 is 13 residues. The germline V and J ends were trimmed by 3 bases and 5 bases, with 8 bases remaining between them. Per germline, CDR1 LNHDA and CDR2 SQIVND (reference sequence).

This clonotype was observed at least ten times. V is TRBV29-1 and J is TRBJ2-7; weak D call: TRBD1 (6 bases). The CDR3 loop spans 13 amino acids. V was trimmed by 7 bases and J by 2 bases, leaving 15 bases between them. Germline V gene data show CDR1 as SQVTM and CDR2 as ANQGSEA. Here the CDR3 DNA reads TGCAGCGCCCGACGTGGGGGCCCCTACGAGCAGTACTTC. As protein: CSARRGGPYEQYF.

This clonotype occurred many times. The rearrangement joins TRBV7-9 to TRBJ2-2, with D perhaps TRBD1 or TRBD2 (5 bases each). The CDR3 spans 17 residues. Trimming removed 5 bases at V and 3 bases at J, with 19 bases between. CDR1 is SEHNR, CDR2 FQNEAQ, per germline (reference sequence). The CDR3 bases are TGTGCCAGCAGCCCTTCAAGGGGTAGCGTCGACACCGGGGAGCTGTTTTTT. Translating it yields CASSPSRGSVDTGELFF.

The sample holds many counts of this clonotype. V usage is TRBV27 and J usage is TRBJ1-3, with D uncertain. The V end lost 5 bases, the J end lost 7 bases, and 15 bases lay between the germline ends. The CDR3 extends over 14 amino acids. CDR1 and CDR2 from the germline V gene are MNHEY and SMNVEV (reference sequence). CDR3 in DNA: TGTGCCAGCAGTCCCACCGCGGGGTTTAACACCATATATTTT. As protein: CASSPTAGFNTIYF.

CDR3 bases: TGTGCCAGCAAGGGCGGGGTGAGCACAGATACGCAGTATTTT. It codes for CASKGGVSTDTQYF. This chain links TRBV2 with TRBJ2-3, with D maybe TRBD2 (6 bases). The length of the CDR3 is 14 residues. Trimming stripped 7 bases from V and 0 bases from J, with 11 bases between. Germline V lookup: CDR1 SNHLY, CDR2 FYNNEI.

The chain combines TRBV14 with TRBJ2-5; maybe TRBD2 (6 bases). Trimming stripped 4 bases from V and 5 bases from J, with 11 bases between. CDR3 length: 13 amino acids. The germline V gene encodes CDR1 SGHDN and CDR2 FVKESK. The CDR3 spells CASSLRLGETQYF. CDR3 sequence (DNA): TGTGCCAGCAGCCTCCGACTAGGCGAGACCCAGTACTTC.

In its sample, this clonotype was seen many times. The chain carries TRBV4-1 and TRBJ1-5, with a possible D match to TRBD1 (6 bases). This CDR3 contains 14 residues. The germline V gene encodes CDR1 MGHRA and CDR2 YSYEKL. Between the trimmed V and J ends, which lost 1 base and 2 bases, there was a span of 6 bases. CDR3: CASSQGQGNQPQHF. CDR3 DNA sequence: TGCGCCAGCAGCCAAGGACAGGGCAATCAGCCCCAGCATTTT.

This clonotype was detected ten times or more. The V gene is TRBV5-5, the J gene TRBJ2-3; D gene unclear. V lost 1 base, J lost 3 bases, and 3 bases lay in between. The CDR3 is 12 residues long. Germline CDR1 is SGHKS and CDR2 is YYEKEE (reference sequence). The CDR3 DNA follows: TGTGCCAGCAGCTTGTATACAGATACGCAGTATTTT. Translation: CASSLYTDTQYF. Based on the CDR3 plus reference TRBV5-5 and TRBJ2-3, the full variable domain is DAGVTQSPTHLIKTRGQQVTLRCSPISGHKSVSWYQQVLGQGPQFIFQYYEKEERGRGNFPDRFSARQFPNYSSELNVNALLLGDSALYLCASSLYTDTQYFGPGTRLTVL.

This clonotype appeared many times. The chain links TRBV20-1 to TRBJ1-6, with TRBD1 matching over 8 bases. The CDR3 is 14 amino acids. Germline V gives CDR1 DFQATT, CDR2 SNEGSKA (reference sequence). V trimming: 0 bases; J trimming: 10 bases; junction bases outside the gene matches: 5. The CDR3 region is CSARDPRQGSPLHF. In DNA form, the CDR3 reads TGCAGTGCTAGAGATCCCCGACAGGGGTCACCCCTCCACTTT.

The table lists this clonotype with many counts. The chain has TRBV6-5 and TRBJ2-7, with TRBD2 identical over 10 bases. The germline V gene encodes CDR1 MNHEY and CDR2 SVGAGI. This CDR3 spans 15 amino acids. J was trimmed by 4 bases and V by 5 bases; bases with no gene match: 8. This CDR3 reads CASSGIAGGPYEQYF. In nucleotides, the CDR3 is TGTGCCAGCAGTGGTATAGCGGGGGGACCATACGAGCAGTACTTC.

At least ten counts were recorded for this clonotype. The gene calls are TRBV4-2 and TRBJ2-7, with D perhaps assigned TRBD1 or TRBD2 (5 bases each). CDR1 and CDR2 from the germline V gene are LGHNA and YNFKEQ. V was shortened by 4 bases and J by 6 bases, with 16 bases between the two germline ends. The CDR3 contains 14 residues. Here the CDR3 reads CASSPAGTRSEQYF. CDR3 bases: TGTGCCAGCAGCCCAGCCGGGACCCGGAGCGAGCAGTACTTC.

This clonotype was seen repeatedly, ten times or more. The chain employs TRBV18 and TRBJ1-6; 10 bases map to TRBD1. From germline, CDR1 is KGHSH and CDR2 LQKENI. This CDR3 is 16 amino acids long. The J segment lost 7 bases and the V segment lost 6 bases, leaving 9 bases of the junction unmatched. CDR3 in amino acids: CASSMYRDRGNSPLHF. CDR3 in DNA: TGTGCCAGCTCCATGTACCGGGACAGGGGAAATTCACCCCTCCACTTT.

This chain links TRBV2 with TRBJ1-5; D call uncertain. The CDR3 sequence is 16 residues long. V lost 0 bases to trimming and J lost 1 base, with 10 bases between them. Germline assignment: CDR1 SNHLY and CDR2 FYNNEI. CDR3 sequence: CASSEASYVSNQPQHF. For the CDR3, the DNA is TGTGCCAGCAGTGAAGCTTCTTATGTAAGCAATCAGCCCCAGCATTTT.

A remark on this clonotype: A read error may be the cause here, since a much bigger clone is one base away. The V and J genes are TRBV6-1 and TRBJ1-5, with D maybe TRBD1 (6 bases). From germline, CDR1 is MNHNS and CDR2 SASEGT. Trimming took 3 bases from V and 6 from J, leaving 24 bases between them. The CDR3 extends over 18 amino acids. The CDR3 DNA reads as TGTGCCAGCAGTGACCGACCCAGACAGGCCAGGTACAGTCAGCCCCAGCATTTT. Amino acids: CASSDRPRQARYSQPQHF.

This clonotype showed up many times. The chain employs TRBV2 and TRBJ2-2, with 9 bases lining up with TRBD1. Trimming took 4 bases from V and 1 from J; bases not matched to a gene: 7. The CDR3 is 17 residues long. CDR1 is SNHLY and CDR2 is FYNNEI in the germline V gene. In DNA, the CDR3 is TGTGCCAGCAGTGGGGACAGGGCCTCATTGAACACCGGGGAGCTGTTTTTT. This codes for CASSGDRASLNTGELFF.

This clonotype showed up many times. The chain is built from TRBV20-1 and TRBJ2-3; 9 positions match TRBD1. The CDR3 loop spans 15 amino acids. Germline assignment: CDR1 DFQATT and CDR2 SNEGSKA (reference sequence). V trimming: 5 bases; J trimming: 0 bases; junction bases outside the gene matches: 6. In DNA, the CDR3 is TGCAGTGCTGGCTTTGGGACAGGGAGCACAGATACGCAGTATTTT. This codes for CSAGFGTGSTDTQYF.

This clonotype was seen repeatedly, ten times or more. CDR3 coding DNA: TGTGCCAGCAGGCACCCCCGCCTTGTTTGGAATGAGCAGTTCTTC. It translates to CASRHPRLVWNEQFF. The V and J genes are TRBV6-1 and TRBJ2-1; D gene ambiguous. This CDR3 comprises 15 residues. The germline V gene encodes CDR1 MNHNS and CDR2 SASEGT. V was cut by 6 bases and J by 7 bases, with 19 bases left in between.

This clonotype was counted many times. This chain uses TRBV12-5 with TRBJ1-1, with D uncertain. Trimming pared 5 bases from V and 4 bases from J, leaving 5 bases between. This CDR3 comprises 11 residues. CDR1 LGHNT and CDR2 FRNRAP come from the germline V gene. The CDR3 DNA reads as TGTGCTAGTGGTAAAAGCACTGAAGCTTTCTTT. As protein: CASGKSTEAFF.

This clonotype has a count of ten or more. CDR3 loop: CASSQRPGMDYNSPLHF. CDR3 DNA sequence: TGTGCCAGCAGCCAAAGGCCAGGGATGGACTATAATTCACCCCTCCACTTT. The chain employs TRBV16 and TRBJ1-6, with D perhaps matching TRBD1 (5 bases). V dropped 2 bases and J dropped 3 bases, with 14 bases sitting between them. Per germline, CDR1 KGHSY and CDR2 FQNENV. The length of the CDR3 is 17 residues.